The 27 T cell receptor beta chains in this list originate from one sample, sequenced in a study of regulatory T cells in long-lasting Graves disease. Both iRepertoire HTBI primers and Arm-PCR of CDR3 regions were used to build the TCR beta libraries. TCRdb ran MiXCR on the multiplex PCR reads and lists one entry per CDR3 protein. The data contain 700,000 or so distinct CDR3 sequences, 25% to 35% of them singletons. Described time point: persistent/refractory GD, antithyroid drugs over 5 years with positive TRAb. Isolated PBMC RNA provided the starting material for the TCR library. Here the sequenced sample was peripheral blood mononuclear cells (PBMCs), taken when the disease was refractory, from a patient treated with antithyroid drugs. The source is a female donor with Graves disease.

This chain joins TRBV7-2 and TRBJ1-2; a possible D gene is TRBD1 (5 bases). CDR1 is SGHTA, CDR2 FQGNSA, per germline. V lost 1 base to trimming and J lost 2 bases, with 8 bases between them. The CDR3 runs to 14 residues. The CDR3, as DNA: TGTGCCAGCAGCTTAGAGCGGGGGAACTATGGCTACACCTTC. Its protein is CASSLERGNYGYTF.

In this sample, this clonotype turned up many times. The gene calls are TRBV28 and TRBJ1-2; 8 nucleotides line up with TRBD1. The CDR3 totals 14 residues. From germline, CDR1 is MDHEN and CDR2 SYDVKM. The junction had 9 bases not matched to a gene; V was cut back by 7 bases and J by 5 bases. DNA of the CDR3: TGTGCCAGCACCGACGCAGGGGGCATGTATGGCTACACCTTC. Protein sequence: CASTDAGGMYGYTF.

In this sample, this clonotype turned up once. For the CDR3, the DNA is TGTGCCAGCAGCGGGGACAGCGGGAGCTCCTACGAGCAGTACTTC. Amino acids: CASSGDSGSSYEQYF. The chain employs TRBV13 and TRBJ2-7; possibly TRBD2 for D (8 bases). Germline CDR1 reads PRHDT; CDR2 reads FYEKMQ (reference sequence). The CDR3 extends over 15 amino acids. Trimming stripped 5 bases from V and 0 bases from J, with 14 bases between. Full variable domain (rest looked up from reference TRBV13 and TRBJ2-7): AAGVIQSPRHLIKEKRETATLKCYPIPRHDTVYWYQQGPGQDPQFLISFYEKMQSDKGSIPDRFSAQQFSDYHSELNMSSLELGDSALYFCASSGDSGSSYEQYFGPGTRLTVT.

This sequence joins TRBV29-1 and TRBJ2-7; 7 positions agree with TRBD2. The length of the CDR3 is 16 residues. J was trimmed by 0 bases and V by 4 bases; bases with no gene match: 12. In germline, CDR1 is SQVTM, CDR2 ANQGSEA. CDR3 amino acids: CSVVGGELANSYEQYF. CDR3 coding DNA: TGCAGCGTTGTGGGGGGGGAACTAGCGAACTCCTACGAGCAGTACTTC.

The chain couples TRBV20-1 to TRBJ2-7; 9 nucleotides line up with TRBD1. CDR3 size: 15 residues. Germline V gene sequence: CDR1 DFQATT, CDR2 SNEGSKA (reference sequence). With V trimmed by 0 bases and J by 4 bases, 7 bases remained unmatched. DNA for the CDR3: TGCAGTGCTAGAGATCGGGACAGGGTATCATACGAGCAGTACTTC. This gives the protein CSARDRDRVSYEQYF.

CDR3 amino acids: CASRGSTATYEQYF. CDR3 in DNA: TGTGCCAGCAGAGGATCGACAGCCACCTACGAGCAGTACTTC. This chain connects TRBV7-3 to TRBJ2-7; maybe TRBD1 (5 bases). The germline CDR1 and CDR2 sequences are SGHTA and FQGTGA. The V gene lost 6 bases and the J gene lost 2 bases, with 14 bases spanning the gap. The CDR3 runs to 14 residues.

The table lists this clonotype with a few counts. V and J are TRBV6-1 and TRBJ2-7, with a weak D call TRBD2 (5 bases). V was cut by 1 base and J by 9 bases, with 10 bases left in between. The CDR3 runs to 12 residues. Looked up from germline, CDR1 is MNHNS and CDR2 is SASEGT. In nucleotides, the CDR3 is TGTGCCAGCAGTGAAGACGGACTCCTGCAGTACTTC. Protein product: CASSEDGLLQYF.

Regarding this clonotype: A much larger clone differs by one base, so this may be a read error. The rearrangement joins TRBV28 to TRBJ1-2, with unresolved D. Per germline, CDR1 MDHEN and CDR2 SYDVKM. CDR3 length equals 11 residues. The CDR3 bases are TGTGCCAGCAGTTTACCCCCTGGCTACGCCTTC. Translated, it gives CASSLPPGYAF.

This clonotype was seen only a few times. The gene calls are TRBV3-1 and TRBJ1-1; TRBD1 is a possible D gene (6 bases). CDR3 size: 16 residues. V lost 3 bases and J lost 8, with 22 bases in between. Germline V CDR1 and CDR2: LGHDT, YNNKEL (reference sequence). In DNA, the CDR3 is TGTGCCAGCAGCCAGCAGTTCGGGGGCCTGACCGGCGAAGCTTTCTTT. This gives the protein CASSQQFGGLTGEAFF.

V is TRBV12-3 or TRBV12-4 and J is TRBJ2-7; TRBD2 matches at 9 bases. V lost 2 bases, J lost 6 bases, and 11 bases stayed unmatched. This CDR3 spans 16 amino acids. The CDR3 sequence: CASSLSSGSYLGEQYF. CDR3 nucleotides: TGTGCCAGCAGTTTAAGTAGCGGGAGTTATTTGGGCGAGCAGTACTTC.

The chain has TRBV9 and TRBJ2-5; D perhaps matches TRBD2 (7 bases). Looked up from germline, CDR1 is SGDLS and CDR2 is YYNGEE. CDR3 length: 15 amino acids. V was cut by 3 bases and J by 1 base, with 13 bases left in between. CDR3 sequence reads: CASSGGGTIQETQYF. CDR3 in DNA: TGTGCCAGCAGCGGGGGGGGGACAATCCAAGAGACCCAGTACTTC.

This clonotype was found a few times. The gene calls are TRBV20-1 and TRBJ2-7; 8 nucleotides align to TRBD1. This CDR3 spans 14 amino acids. Germline V gene lookup returns CDR1 DFQATT and CDR2 SNEGSKA (reference sequence). The V segment lost 3 bases and the J segment 6 bases; nucleotides outside the gene matches: 10. The CDR3 region has the DNA TGCAGTGCTAGCTGGACAGGGACGCGGAGCGAGCAGTACTTC. Translated: CSASWTGTRSEQYF.

This rearrangement joins TRBV10-3 to TRBJ1-5; no clear D. The V and J ends lost 0 bases and 3 bases respectively, with 9 bases between them. This CDR3 contains 15 residues. Germline V gene lookup returns CDR1 ENHRY and CDR2 SYGVKD. The CDR3 DNA follows: TGTGCCATCAGTGAGTCGACGGAGAACAATCAGCCCCAGCATTTT. This translates into CAISESTENNQPQHF.

This clonotype was detected a few times. The chain recombines TRBV6-1 with TRBJ1-2; the match to TRBD1 covers 12 bases. With 6 bases clipped from V and 13 bases from J, the junction kept 9 bases outside the gene matches. Germline CDR1 is MNHNS and CDR2 is SASEGT. This CDR3 contains 13 residues. Written as DNA, the CDR3 is TGTGCCAGCAGGTCCGGGACAGGGGGCCATCCCACCTTC. Translated, it gives CASRSGTGGHPTF.

On this clonotype itself: One end of the junction does not line up with germline, which may come from a read error. The chain uses TRBV28 and TRBJ1-2; D is ambiguous. The CDR3 length is 12 residues. CDR1 and CDR2 from the germline V gene are MDHEN and SYDVKM. CDR3 loop: CASSLAGYGYAF. CDR3 bases: TGTGCCAGCAGTTTGGCGGGTTACGGCTACGCCTTC.

This clonotype occurred many times. The chain couples TRBV12-3 or TRBV12-4 to TRBJ1-5, with 9 bases identical to TRBD1. The CDR3 length is 16 residues. With V trimmed by 7 bases and J by 6 bases, 13 bases remained unmatched. In nucleotides, the CDR3 is TGTGCCAGCACGGCGGGGACAGGGATTTCAGGTCAGCCCCAGCATTTT. This codes for CASTAGTGISGQPQHF.

On this clonotype: Germline is not matched at one junction end, which may reflect a read error. The CDR3 DNA sequence: TGTGCCAGCAGCGTGGGGCCCCCCTACGAGCAGCACTTC. Encoded protein: CASSVGPPYEQHF. J is TRBJ2-7 and V is TRBV9, with a possible D match to TRBD1 (5 bases). The V gene's germline CDR1 is SGDLS and CDR2 YYNGEE. CDR3 size: 13 residues.

In its sample, this clonotype was seen a few times. CDR3 sequence reads: CATSRGGGWGPLHF. CDR3 sequence (DNA): TGTGCCACCAGCAGAGGAGGGGGGTGGGGACCCCTCCACTTT. This chain uses TRBV15 with TRBJ1-6; possible D gene TRBD1, 6 bases. The germline V gene encodes CDR1 LNHNV and CDR2 YYDKDF (reference sequence). The CDR3 covers 14 residues. Trimming pared 1 base from V and 12 bases from J, leaving 13 bases between.

V is TRBV6-9 and J is TRBJ2-6; no clear D gene. In germline, CDR1 is MNHGY, CDR2 SVAAGI. The CDR3 has 17 residues. The V and J ends lost 4 bases and 0 bases respectively, with 13 bases between them. DNA of the CDR3: TGTGCCAGCAGTTCCTTTGGACGGCTCTCTGGGGCCAACGTCCTGACTTTC. This translates into CASSSFGRLSGANVLTF.

The gene calls are TRBV7-9 and TRBJ1-2; maybe TRBD1 (5 bases). The germline V and J ends were trimmed by 0 bases and 8 bases, with 7 bases remaining between them. The length of the CDR3 is 12 residues. CDR1 is SEHNR, CDR2 FQNEAQ, per germline (reference sequence). The DNA of the CDR3 is TGTGCCAGCAGCTTAGCGGACAACGGCTACACCTTC. Its translation: CASSLADNGYTF.

This clonotype showed up just a few times. The gene calls are TRBV11-3 and TRBJ2-5, with 10 bases lining up with TRBD2. V shed 5 bases and J 5 bases; nucleotides not matched to a gene: 8. Per germline, CDR1 SGHNT and CDR2 YENEEA. The CDR3 runs 15 residues. The CDR3 DNA is TGTGCCAGCAGCGCGGGACCAGCGGGAGGGGAGACCCAGTACTTC. Encoded protein: CASSAGPAGGETQYF. Full variable domain (rest looked up from reference TRBV11-3 and TRBJ2-5): EAGVVQSPRYKIIEKKQPVAFWCNPISGHNTLYWYLQNLGQGPELLIRYENEEAVDDSQLPKDRFSAERLKGVDSTLKIQPAELGDSAVYLCASSAGPAGGETQYFGPGTRLLVL.

The chain joins TRBV20-1 to TRBJ2-7; 7 bases are shared with TRBD1. Germline CDR1 and CDR2: DFQATT and SNEGSKA (reference sequence). This CDR3 spans 13 amino acids. After removal of 1 base from V and 3 bases from J, the junction contained 3 bases not matched to a gene. CDR3 bases: TGCAGTGCTAGAGGCGCAGGGGGCTACGAGCAGTACTTC. Its protein product is CSARGAGGYEQYF.

This clonotype was seen many times. The chain links TRBV6-1 to TRBJ1-2; D is unclear. Trimming took 0 bases from V and 8 from J, leaving 13 bases between them. The CDR3 extends over 14 amino acids. CDR1 is MNHNS and CDR2 is SASEGT in the germline V gene. CDR3 region: CASSEAGDNQGYTF. The CDR3 coding sequence is TGTGCCAGCAGTGAAGCGGGAGACAATCAAGGCTACACCTTC.

The chain couples TRBV28 to TRBJ1-3; D is unclear. The CDR3 runs to 16 residues. CDR1 is MDHEN, CDR2 SYDVKM, per germline. Trimming took off 2 bases at V and 0 bases at J, with 11 bases between the two ends. This CDR3 is CASSLGLGGSGNTIYF. DNA for the CDR3: TGTGCCAGCAGTTTAGGGCTTGGCGGCTCTGGAAACACCATATATTTT.

This clonotype was recorded at least ten times. The V call is TRBV27, the J call TRBJ1-6; 10 nucleotides align to TRBD1. Unmatched junction bases numbered 13, after V lost 5 bases and J lost 6 bases. CDR1 MNHEY and CDR2 SMNVEV come from the germline V gene (reference sequence). The CDR3 consists of 18 residues. CDR3: CASSRSLFGTGVNSPLHF. The DNA for the CDR3 is TGTGCCAGCAGTCGGTCTCTTTTTGGGACAGGGGTTAATTCACCCCTCCACTTT.

There are many counts of this clonotype. The rearrangement joins TRBV28 to TRBJ1-1; unclear D gene. This CDR3 contains 11 residues. The V end was cut by 11 bases, the J end by 4 bases, with 11 bases between. CDR1 and CDR2 (germline): MDHEN, SYDVKM. The CDR3 region is CALRGTTEAFF. CDR3 bases: TGTGCCTTGCGGGGTACCACTGAAGCTTTCTTT. Full variable domain (remainder filled in from reference TRBV28 and TRBJ1-1): DVKVTQSSRYLVKRTGEKVFLECVQDMDHENMFWYRQDPGLGLRLIYFSYDVKMKEKGDIPEGYSVSREKKERFSLILESASTNQTSMYLCALRGTTEAFFGQGTRLTVV.

This clonotype was counted at least ten times. The V call is TRBV27, the J call TRBJ2-7, with TRBD2 as a possible D gene (5 bases). Trimming left V 1 base short and J 2 bases short, with 9 bases between. The CDR3 length is 14 residues. Germline V gene lookup returns CDR1 MNHEY and CDR2 SMNVEV (reference sequence). CDR3 coding DNA: TGTGCCAGCAGTTTATTGAGGGTGCCCTACGAGCAGTACTTC. The encoded protein is CASSLLRVPYEQYF.